This is a list of T cell receptor beta chains from one sample in a study of blood T cell repertoires in COVID-19. Some clones are missing from TCRdb's copy, which holds only in-frame ones; the method was immunoSEQ multiplex PCR. The sample records 160,000 or so clones, roughly nine tenths being singletons. The source material was peripheral blood. The receptor source for this set is a man between 60 and 75 years old with acute or convalescent COVID-19. Each CDR3 is given with its conserved first and last residue. The D gene is left open where the match is weak. Expanded clones are given a class, and other clones once, few, many or no size at all.

TRBV29-1	-	-	TRBJ1-1	TGCAGCGTTGAAAACAATGGGAACACTGAAGCTTTCTTT	CSVENNGNTEAFF
TRBV19	-	TRBD1	TRBJ2-5	TGTGCCAGTAGTAACCCGGGACAGGGGAAAGAAGAGACCCAGTACTTC	CASSNPGQGKEETQYF
TRBV7-2	-	-	TRBJ1-5	TGTGCCAGCAGCTTAGTAGGGGGTGGGTTCCAGCCCCAGCATTTT	CASSLVGGGFQPQHF
TRBV5-1	-	TRBD1	TRBJ2-3	TGCGCCAGCAGCTGGACAGGGGGTGCGGCAGATACGCAGTATTTT	CASSWTGGAADTQYF
TRBV29-1	-	-	TRBJ2-7	TGCAGCGTTGGTGGCAGGTCCCACGAGCAGTACTTC	CSVGGRSHEQYF
TRBV19	once	-	TRBJ1-1	TGTGCCAGTAGTCCCGTCGACAGCGAAGCTTTCTTT	CASSPVDSEAFF
TRBV7-2	-	-	TRBJ2-4	TGTGCCAGCAGCACCCTAGGGGGATCCTCTGAAAACATTCAGTACTTC	CASSTLGGSSENIQYF
TRBV5-1	-	TRBD1	TRBJ1-1	TGCGCCAGCAGCTTGCGTGGGACAGGGGATGAAGCTTTCTTT	CASSLRGTGDEAFF
TRBV11-2	-	TRBD1	TRBJ1-1	TGTGCCAGCAGGACAGGGGTGAACACTGAAGCTTTCTTT	CASRTGVNTEAFF
TRBV5-4	-	TRBD1	TRBJ1-5	TGTGCCAGCAGCTCGTATGGGGACAGTTTACCCCAGCATTTT	CASSSYGDSLPQHF
TRBV7-2	-	-	TRBJ1-1	TGTGCCAGCAGCTTAGTTGACAGAAACACTGAAGCTTTCTTT	CASSLVDRNTEAFF
TRBV7-2	-	-	TRBJ1-1	TGTGCCAGCAGTCGGAACAGGGCGAACACTGAAGCTTTCTTT	CASSRNRANTEAFF
TRBV5-6	-	TRBD1	TRBJ2-7	TGTGCCAGCAGCTTGGTCGACAGGGAAAGTAACGAGCAGTACTTC	CASSLVDRESNEQYF
TRBV4-1	-	-	TRBJ1-2	TGCGCCAGCAGCCAACCTGCGAGAGGTTCCTATGGCTACACCTTC	CASSQPARGSYGYTF
TRBV19	-	-	TRBJ1-3	TGTGCCAGTAAGGACAGCAGCTCTGGAAACACCATATATTTT	CASKDSSSGNTIYF
TRBV28	-	-	TRBJ2-3	TGTGCCAGCAGCCCGCCGGGGTATACGCAGTATTTT	CASSPPGYTQYF
TRBV13	few	TRBD1	TRBJ1-4	TGTGCCAGCAGCTCCCGTGGACAGGGGAGTGAAAAACTGTTTTTT	CASSSRGQGSEKLFF
TRBV11-2	-	TRBD1	TRBJ1-2	TGTGCCAGCAGTAGACAGGGCCAGGGGTATGGCTACACCTTC	CASSRQGQGYGYTF
TRBV19	-	-	TRBJ1-1	TGTGCCAGTAGGGCAGGGGTAGGGGACACTGAAGCTTTCTTT	CASRAGVGDTEAFF
TRBV19	-	-	TRBJ2-2	TGTGCCAGTAGTATTACGGGTATCGGGGAGCTGTTTTTT	CASSITGIGELFF
TRBV3-1/TRBV3-2	-	TRBD1	TRBJ2-1	TGTGCCAGCAGCCTGGGGACAGGGGGCTACAATGAGCAGTTCTTC	CASSLGTGGYNEQFF